A single T cell receptor (beta chain) is shown here with its context. Its antigen is still unknown. Positive magnetic bead selection was used to isolate CD4+ and CD8+ cells; purity was checked by flow cytometry. V was trimmed by 1 base and J by 0 bases, leaving 6 bases between them. The V gene's germline CDR1 is MNHNS and CDR2 SASEGT. This CDR3 has 14 amino acids. Method: immunoSEQ multiplex PCR; TCRdb's copy keeps in-frame clones and lacks some. The repertoire has approximately 14,000 clones, less than 80% of them found once; the top ten carry approximately 27%. The data stem from a study of somatic mutations in cytotoxic T cells in rheumatoid arthritis. Across the study: Blood from the patient (approximately 27 ml EDTA) was drawn right after diagnosis, pretreatment.

Regarding the study as a whole: The clonality of CD8+ T cells was not significantly different between rheumatoid arthritis patients and age-matched healthy controls.

The chain recombines TRBV6-1 with TRBJ1-1, with no clear D. The clonotype originates from an adult with rheumatoid arthritis. Sequencing was done on a sample of CD8+ T cells sorted from blood. Here the CDR3 DNA reads TGTGCCAGCAGTGAAGTCCCAGTGAACACTGAAGCTTTCTTT. It translates to CASSEVPVNTEAFF.